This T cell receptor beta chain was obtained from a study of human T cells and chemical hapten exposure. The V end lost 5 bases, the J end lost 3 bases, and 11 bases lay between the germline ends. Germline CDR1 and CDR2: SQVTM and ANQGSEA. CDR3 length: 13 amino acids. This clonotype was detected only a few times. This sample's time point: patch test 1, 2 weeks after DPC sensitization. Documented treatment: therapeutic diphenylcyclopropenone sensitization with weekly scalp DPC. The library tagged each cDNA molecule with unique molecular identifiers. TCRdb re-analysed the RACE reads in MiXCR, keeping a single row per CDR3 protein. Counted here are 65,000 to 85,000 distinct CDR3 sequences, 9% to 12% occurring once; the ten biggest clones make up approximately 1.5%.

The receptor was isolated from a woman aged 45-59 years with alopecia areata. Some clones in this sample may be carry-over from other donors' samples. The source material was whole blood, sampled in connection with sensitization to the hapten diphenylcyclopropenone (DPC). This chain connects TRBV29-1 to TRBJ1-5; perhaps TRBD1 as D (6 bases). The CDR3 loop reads CSVRGDLNQPQHF. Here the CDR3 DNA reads TGCAGCGTTAGGGGGGACCTCAATCAGCCCCAGCATTTT.